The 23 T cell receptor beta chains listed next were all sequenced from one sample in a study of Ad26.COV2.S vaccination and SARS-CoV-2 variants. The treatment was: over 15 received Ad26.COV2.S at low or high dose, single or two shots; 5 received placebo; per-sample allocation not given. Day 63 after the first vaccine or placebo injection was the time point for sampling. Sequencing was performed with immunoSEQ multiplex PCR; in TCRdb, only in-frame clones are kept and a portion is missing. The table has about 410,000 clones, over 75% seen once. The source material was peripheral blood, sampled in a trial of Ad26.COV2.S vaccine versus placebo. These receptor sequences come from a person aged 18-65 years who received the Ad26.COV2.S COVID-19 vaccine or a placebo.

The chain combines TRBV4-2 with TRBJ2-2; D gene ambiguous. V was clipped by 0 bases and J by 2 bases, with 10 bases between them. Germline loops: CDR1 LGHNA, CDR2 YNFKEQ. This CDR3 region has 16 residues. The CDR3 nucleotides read TGTGCCAGCAGCCAAGATCCAACAACTAACACCGGGGAGCTGTTTTTT. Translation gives CASSQDPTTNTGELFF.

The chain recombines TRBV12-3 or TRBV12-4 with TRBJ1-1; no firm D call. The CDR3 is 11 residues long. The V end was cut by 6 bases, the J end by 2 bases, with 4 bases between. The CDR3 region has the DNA TGTGCCAGCAGCCACAACACTGAAGCTTTCTTT. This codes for CASSHNTEAFF.

CDR3 nucleotides: TGTGCCAGCAGCTTGGGGCTGGGGACTGAAGCTTTCTTT. It is translated as CASSLGLGTEAFF. The genes are TRBV7-3 and TRBJ1-1; D might be TRBD1 (5 bases). This CDR3 has 13 residues. Trimming removed 3 bases from V and 5 bases from J, with 10 bases in between. CDR1 SGHTA and CDR2 FQGTGA come from the germline V gene.

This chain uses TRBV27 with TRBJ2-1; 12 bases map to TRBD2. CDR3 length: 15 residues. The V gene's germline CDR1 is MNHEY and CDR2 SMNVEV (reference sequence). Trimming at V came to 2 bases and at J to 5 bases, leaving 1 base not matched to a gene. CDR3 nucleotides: TGTGCCAGCAGTTTAAGACTAGCGGGAGACAATGAGCAGTTCTTC. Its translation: CASSLRLAGDNEQFF.

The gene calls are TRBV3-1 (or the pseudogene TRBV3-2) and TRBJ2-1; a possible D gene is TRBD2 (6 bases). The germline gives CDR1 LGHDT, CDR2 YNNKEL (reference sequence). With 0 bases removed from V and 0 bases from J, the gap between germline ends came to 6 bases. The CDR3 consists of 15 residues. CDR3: CASSQDGSSYNEQFF. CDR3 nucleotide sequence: TGTGCCAGCAGCCAAGACGGGAGCTCCTACAATGAGCAGTTCTTC.

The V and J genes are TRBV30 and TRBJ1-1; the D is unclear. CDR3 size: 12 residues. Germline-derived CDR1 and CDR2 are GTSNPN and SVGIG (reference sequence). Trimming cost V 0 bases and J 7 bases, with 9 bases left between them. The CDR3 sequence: CAWSVAASEAFF. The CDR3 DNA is TGTGCCTGGAGTGTAGCGGCCAGTGAAGCTTTCTTT.

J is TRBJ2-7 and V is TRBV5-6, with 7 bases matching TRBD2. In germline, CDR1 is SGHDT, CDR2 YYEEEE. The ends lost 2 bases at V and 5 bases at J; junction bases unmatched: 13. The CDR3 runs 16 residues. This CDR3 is CASSFGASGQRNEQYF. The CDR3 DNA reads TGTGCCAGCAGCTTCGGAGCTAGCGGACAACGGAACGAGCAGTACTTC. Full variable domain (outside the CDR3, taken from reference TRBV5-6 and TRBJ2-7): DAGVTQSPTHLIKTRGQQVTLRCSPKSGHDTVSWYQQALGQGPQFIFQYYEEEERQRGNFPDRFSGHQFPNYSSELNVNALLLGDSALYLCASSFGASGQRNEQYFGPGTRLTVT.

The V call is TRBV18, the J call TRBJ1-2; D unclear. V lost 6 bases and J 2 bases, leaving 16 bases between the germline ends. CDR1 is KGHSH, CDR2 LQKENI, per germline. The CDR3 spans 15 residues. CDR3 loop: CASSLARPNNYGYTF. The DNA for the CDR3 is TGTGCCAGCTCCCTCGCACGTCCAAACAACTATGGCTACACCTTC.

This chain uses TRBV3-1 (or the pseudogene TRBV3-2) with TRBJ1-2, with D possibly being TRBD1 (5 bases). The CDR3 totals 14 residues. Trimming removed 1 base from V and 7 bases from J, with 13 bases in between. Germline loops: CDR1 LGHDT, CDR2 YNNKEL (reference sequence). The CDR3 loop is CASSQVETVGGYTF. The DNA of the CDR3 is TGTGCCAGCAGCCAAGTTGAGACAGTGGGTGGCTACACCTTC.

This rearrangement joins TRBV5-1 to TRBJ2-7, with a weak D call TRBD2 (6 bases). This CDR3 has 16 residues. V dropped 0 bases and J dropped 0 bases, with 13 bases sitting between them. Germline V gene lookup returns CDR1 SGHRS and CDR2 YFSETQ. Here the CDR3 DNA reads TGCGCCAGCAGCTTGGGAAAGCGGGCGAGCTCCTACGAGCAGTACTTC. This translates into CASSLGKRASSYEQYF. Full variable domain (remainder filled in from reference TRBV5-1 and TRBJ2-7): KAGVTQTPRYLIKTRGQQVTLSCSPISGHRSVSWYQQTPGQGLQFLFEYFSETQRNKGNFPGRFSGRQFSNSRSEMNVSTLELGDSALYLCASSLGKRASSYEQYFGPGTRLTVT.

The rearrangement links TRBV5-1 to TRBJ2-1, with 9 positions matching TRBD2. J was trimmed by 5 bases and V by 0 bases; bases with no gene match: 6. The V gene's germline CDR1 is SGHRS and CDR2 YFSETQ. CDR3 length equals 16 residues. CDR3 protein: CASSLAGTSSNNEQFF. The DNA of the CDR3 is TGCGCCAGCAGCTTGGCCGGGACTAGCTCTAACAATGAGCAGTTCTTC.

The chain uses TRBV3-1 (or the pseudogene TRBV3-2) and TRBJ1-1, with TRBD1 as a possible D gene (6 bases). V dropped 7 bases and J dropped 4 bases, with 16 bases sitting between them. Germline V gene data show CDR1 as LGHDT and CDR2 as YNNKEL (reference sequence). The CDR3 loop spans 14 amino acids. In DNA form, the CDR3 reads TGTGCCAGCACCCAGGGGAGGGCGGGCACTGAAGCTTTCTTT. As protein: CASTQGRAGTEAFF.

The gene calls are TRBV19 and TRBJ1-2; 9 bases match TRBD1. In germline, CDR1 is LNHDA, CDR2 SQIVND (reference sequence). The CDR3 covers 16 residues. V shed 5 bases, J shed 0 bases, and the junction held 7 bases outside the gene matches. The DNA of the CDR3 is TGTGCCAGTAGTCCCCGGGACAGGGCTACTAACTATGGCTACACCTTC. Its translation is CASSPRDRATNYGYTF.

The CDR3 DNA is TGTGCCAGCAGCTCCGTAAGTTACGAGCAGTACTTC. Its translation is CASSSVSYEQYF. The V and J genes are TRBV3-1 (or the pseudogene TRBV3-2) and TRBJ2-7; D is uncertain. This CDR3 is built from 12 residues. Trimming took off 5 bases at V and 4 bases at J, with 9 bases between the two ends. CDR1 is LGHDT and CDR2 is YNNKEL in the germline V gene (reference sequence).

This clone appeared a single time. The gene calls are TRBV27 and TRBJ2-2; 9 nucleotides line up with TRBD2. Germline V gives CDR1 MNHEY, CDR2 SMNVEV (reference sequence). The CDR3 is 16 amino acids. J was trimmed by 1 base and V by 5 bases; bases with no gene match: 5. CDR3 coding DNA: TGTGCCAGCAGTCCCTGGACTAGCGTGAACACCGGGGAGCTGTTTTTT. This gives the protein CASSPWTSVNTGELFF.

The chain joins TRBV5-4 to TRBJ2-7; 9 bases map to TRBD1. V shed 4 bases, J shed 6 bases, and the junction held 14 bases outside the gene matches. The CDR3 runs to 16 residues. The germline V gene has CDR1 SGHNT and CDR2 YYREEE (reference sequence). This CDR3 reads CASSRDPGTGLGEQYF. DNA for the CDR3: TGTGCCAGCAGCCGGGACCCCGGGACAGGGCTCGGCGAGCAGTACTTC.

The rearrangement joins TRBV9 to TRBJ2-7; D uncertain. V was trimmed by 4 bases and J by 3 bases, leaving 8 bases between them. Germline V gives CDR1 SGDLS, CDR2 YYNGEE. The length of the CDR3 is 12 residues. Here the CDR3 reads CASSPTNYEQYF. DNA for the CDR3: TGTGCCAGCAGCCCCACGAACTACGAGCAGTACTTC. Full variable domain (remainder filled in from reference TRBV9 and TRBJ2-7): DSGVTQTPKHLITATGQRVTLRCSPRSGDLSVYWYQQSLDQGLQFLIQYYNGEERAKGNILERFSAQQFPDLHSELNLSSLELGDSALYFCASSPTNYEQYFGPGTRLTVT.

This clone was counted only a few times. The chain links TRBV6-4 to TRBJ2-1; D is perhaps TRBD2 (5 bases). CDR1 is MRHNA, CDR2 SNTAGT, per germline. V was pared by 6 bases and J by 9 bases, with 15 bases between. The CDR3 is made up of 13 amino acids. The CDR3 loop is CASSPEGHGEQFF. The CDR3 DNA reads TGTGCCAGCAGCCCCGAGGGCCATGGTGAGCAGTTCTTC.

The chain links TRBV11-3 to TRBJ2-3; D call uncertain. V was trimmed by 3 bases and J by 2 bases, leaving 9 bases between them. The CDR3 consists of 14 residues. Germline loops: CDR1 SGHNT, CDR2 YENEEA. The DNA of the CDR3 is TGTGCCAGCAGCTTTCGGCCCTACACAGATACGCAGTATTTT. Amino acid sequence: CASSFRPYTDTQYF.

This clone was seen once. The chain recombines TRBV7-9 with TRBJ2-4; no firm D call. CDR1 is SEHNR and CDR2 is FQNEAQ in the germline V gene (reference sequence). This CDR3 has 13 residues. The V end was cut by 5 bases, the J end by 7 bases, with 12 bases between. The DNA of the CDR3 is TGTGCCAGCAGCCTCCCCGTTCCTAACATTCAGTACTTC. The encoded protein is CASSLPVPNIQYF. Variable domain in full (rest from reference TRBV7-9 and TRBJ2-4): DTGVSQNPRHKITKRGQNVTFRCDPISEHNRLYWYRQTLGQGPEFLTYFQNEAQLEKSRLLSDRFSAERPKGSFSTLEIQRTEQGDSAMYLCASSLPVPNIQYFGAGTRLSVL.

This CDR3 is CASSSPGLAGYEQYF. In DNA form, the CDR3 reads TGTGCCAGCAGCTCCCCGGGACTAGCGGGCTACGAGCAGTACTTC. This chain uses TRBV11-2 with TRBJ2-7; 12 bases agree with TRBD2. Per germline, CDR1 SGHAT and CDR2 FQNNGV. The CDR3 length is 15 residues. The J segment lost 3 bases and the V segment lost 4 bases, leaving 4 bases of the junction unmatched.

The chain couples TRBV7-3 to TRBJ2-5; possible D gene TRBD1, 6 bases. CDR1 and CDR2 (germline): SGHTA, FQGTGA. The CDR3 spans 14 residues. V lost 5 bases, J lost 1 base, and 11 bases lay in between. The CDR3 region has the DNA TGTGCCAGCAGCACGTCAGGGGTCCAAGAGACCCAGTACTTC. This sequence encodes CASSTSGVQETQYF. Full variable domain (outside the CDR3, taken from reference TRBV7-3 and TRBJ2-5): GAGVSQTPSNKVTEKGKYVELRCDPISGHTALYWYRQSLGQGPEFLIYFQGTGAADDSGLPNDRFFAVRPEGSVSTLKIQRTERGDSAVYLCASSTSGVQETQYFGPGTRLLVL.

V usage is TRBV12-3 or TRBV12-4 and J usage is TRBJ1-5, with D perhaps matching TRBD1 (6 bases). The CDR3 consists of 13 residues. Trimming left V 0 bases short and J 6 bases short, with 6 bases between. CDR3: CASSLAQGQPQHF. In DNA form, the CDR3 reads TGTGCCAGCAGTTTAGCACAGGGTCAGCCCCAGCATTTT.